This TCR beta chain was documented in a study of a mutant IDH1 vaccine in newly diagnosed glioma. Across the study: Vaccination began 4-6 weeks post radiotherapy alone, or with temozolomide cycles. Earlier treatment was radiotherapy, temozolomide, or both, with most getting both. Males made up about 62% and females about 38% of treated patients, whose mean age was roughly 40 years.

Using immunoSEQ multiplex PCR, the repertoire was profiled, and TCRdb retains in-frame clones only, with some absent. The sample lists 25,000 to 35,000 clones, approximately 90% occurring once. Germline V CDR1 and CDR2: MNHEY, SMNVEV (reference sequence). V was shortened by 5 bases and J by 1 base, with 17 bases between the two germline ends. CDR3 size: 16 residues. This sample's time point: week 5, during vaccination. Every single dose of the vaccine, 300 ug of mutant IDH1 20-mer peptide, came with topical imiquimod. Turning to this clone: Its antigen remains unknown.

The study, taken as a whole, reports: Altogether, around 95% of patients exhibited vaccine-induced immune responses.

The receptor's source is a woman aged 40 to 50 with glioma. Some clones in this sample may be carry-over from other donors' samples. The chain couples TRBV27 to TRBJ1-1, with a weak D call TRBD1 (5 bases). The sample in question was peripheral blood mononuclear cells (PBMCs), obtained from a glioma patient whose treatment included an IDH1 peptide vaccine. Here the CDR3 DNA reads TGTGCCAGCAGTATCCAAATGGGACGGAGGAACACTGAAGCTTTCTTT. Protein product: CASSIQMGRRNTEAFF.